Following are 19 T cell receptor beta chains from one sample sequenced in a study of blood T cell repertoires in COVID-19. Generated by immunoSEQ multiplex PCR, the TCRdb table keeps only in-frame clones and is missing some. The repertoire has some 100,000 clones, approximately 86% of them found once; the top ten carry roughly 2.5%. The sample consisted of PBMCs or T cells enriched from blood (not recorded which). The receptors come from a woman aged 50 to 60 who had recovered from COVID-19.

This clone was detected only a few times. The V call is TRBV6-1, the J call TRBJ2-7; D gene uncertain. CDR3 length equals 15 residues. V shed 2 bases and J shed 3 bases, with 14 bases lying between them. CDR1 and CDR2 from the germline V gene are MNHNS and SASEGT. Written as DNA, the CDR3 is TGTGCCAGCAGTGAAAGGTCGTCTACGGGCTACGAGCAGTACTTC. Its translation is CASSERSSTGYEQYF.

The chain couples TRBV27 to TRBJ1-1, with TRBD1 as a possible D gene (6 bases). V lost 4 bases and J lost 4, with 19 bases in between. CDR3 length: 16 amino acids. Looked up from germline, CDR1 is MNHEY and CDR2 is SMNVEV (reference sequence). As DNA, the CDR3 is TGTGCCAGCAGTTCCCGATCAGTACAGGGATCCACTGAAGCTTTCTTT. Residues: CASSSRSVQGSTEAFF.

CDR3 DNA sequence: TGTGCCAGCAGTTTATCCCAAGGGGGTGAAAAACTGTTTTTT. Protein product: CASSLSQGGEKLFF. The J gene is TRBJ1-4, the V gene TRBV27; D may be TRBD1 (6 bases). Germline V gives CDR1 MNHEY, CDR2 SMNVEV (reference sequence). The ends were cut back, 0 bases at V and 7 bases at J, with 9 bases in the middle. This CDR3 has 14 amino acids.

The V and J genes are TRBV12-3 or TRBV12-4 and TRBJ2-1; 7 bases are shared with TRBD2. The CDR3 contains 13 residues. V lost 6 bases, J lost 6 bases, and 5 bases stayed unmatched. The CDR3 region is CASSPGLLNEQFF. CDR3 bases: TGTGCCAGCAGCCCGGGACTACTCAATGAGCAGTTCTTC.

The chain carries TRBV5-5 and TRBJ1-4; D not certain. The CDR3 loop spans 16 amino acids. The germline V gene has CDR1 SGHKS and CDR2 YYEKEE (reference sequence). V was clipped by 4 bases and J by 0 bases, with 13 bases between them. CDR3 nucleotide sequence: TGTGCCAGCAGCAGGCGGAATACGGCAACTAATGAAAAACTGTTTTTT. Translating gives CASSRRNTATNEKLFF. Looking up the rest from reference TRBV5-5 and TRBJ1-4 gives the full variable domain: DAGVTQSPTHLIKTRGQQVTLRCSPISGHKSVSWYQQVLGQGPQFIFQYYEKEERGRGNFPDRFSARQFPNYSSELNVNALLLGDSALYLCASSRRNTATNEKLFFGSGTQLSVL.

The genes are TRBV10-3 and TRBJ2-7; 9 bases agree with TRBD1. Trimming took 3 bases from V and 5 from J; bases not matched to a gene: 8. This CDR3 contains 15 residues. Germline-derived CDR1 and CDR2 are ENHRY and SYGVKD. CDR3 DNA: TGTGCCATCAGTGATAAGGGACAGGGTATCCACGAGCAGTACTTC. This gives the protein CAISDKGQGIHEQYF.

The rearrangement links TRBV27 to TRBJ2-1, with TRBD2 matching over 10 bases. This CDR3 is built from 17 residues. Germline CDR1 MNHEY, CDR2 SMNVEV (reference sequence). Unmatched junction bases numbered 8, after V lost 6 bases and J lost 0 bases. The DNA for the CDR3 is TGTGCCAGCAGCTCGGGGACTAGCGTATACTCCTACAATGAGCAGTTCTTC. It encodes CASSSGTSVYSYNEQFF.

CDR3 sequence reads: CASGRGTLSGYTF. DNA for the CDR3: TGTGCCAGCGGCCGAGGGACATTGAGTGGCTACACCTTC. The chain couples TRBV28 to TRBJ1-2; TRBD1 is a possible D gene (6 bases). The V and J ends lost 8 bases and 7 bases respectively, with 17 bases between them. The V gene's germline CDR1 is MDHEN and CDR2 SYDVKM. The CDR3 is 13 amino acids.

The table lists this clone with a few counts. The CDR3: CASSLGQTPETQYF. CDR3 DNA sequence: TGTGCCAGCAGCCTCGGACAGACGCCAGAGACCCAGTACTTC. V is TRBV5-8 and J is TRBJ2-5; possibly TRBD1 for D (6 bases). Germline loops: CDR1 SGHTS, CDR2 YDEGEE. The length of the CDR3 is 14 residues. V was trimmed by 4 bases and J by 4 bases, leaving 14 bases between them.

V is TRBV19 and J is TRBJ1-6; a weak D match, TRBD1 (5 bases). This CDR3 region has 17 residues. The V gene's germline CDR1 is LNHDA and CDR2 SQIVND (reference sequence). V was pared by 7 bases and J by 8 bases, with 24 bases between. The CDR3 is CASTPFLYLAGHSPLHF. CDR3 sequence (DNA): TGTGCCAGTACCCCGTTTCTTTATCTTGCGGGGCATTCACCCCTCCACTTT. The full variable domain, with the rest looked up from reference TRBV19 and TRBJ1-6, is DGGITQSPKYLFRKEGQNVTLSCEQNLNHDAMYWYRQDPGQGLRLIYYSQIVNDFQKGDIAEGYSVSREKKESFPLTVTSAQKNPTAFYLCASTPFLYLAGHSPLHFGNGTRLTVT.

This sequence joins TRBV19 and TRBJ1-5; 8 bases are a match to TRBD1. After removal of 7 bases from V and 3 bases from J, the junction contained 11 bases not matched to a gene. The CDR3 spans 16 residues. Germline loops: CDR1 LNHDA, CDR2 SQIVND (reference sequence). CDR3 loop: CASNEIGTGINQPQHF. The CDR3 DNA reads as TGTGCCAGTAATGAAATCGGGACAGGCATCAATCAGCCCCAGCATTTT.

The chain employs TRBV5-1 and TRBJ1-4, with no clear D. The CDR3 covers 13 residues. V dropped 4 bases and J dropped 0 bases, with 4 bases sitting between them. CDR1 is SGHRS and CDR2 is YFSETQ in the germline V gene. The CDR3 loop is CASSGATNEKLFF. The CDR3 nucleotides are TGCGCCAGCAGCGGAGCAACTAATGAAAAACTGTTTTTT.

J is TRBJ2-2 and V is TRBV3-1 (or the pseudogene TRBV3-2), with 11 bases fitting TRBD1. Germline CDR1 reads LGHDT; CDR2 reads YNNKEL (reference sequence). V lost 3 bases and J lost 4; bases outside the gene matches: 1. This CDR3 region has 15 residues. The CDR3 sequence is CASSQGQGVTGELFF. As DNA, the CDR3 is TGTGCCAGCAGCCAGGGACAGGGGGTCACCGGGGAGCTGTTTTTT.

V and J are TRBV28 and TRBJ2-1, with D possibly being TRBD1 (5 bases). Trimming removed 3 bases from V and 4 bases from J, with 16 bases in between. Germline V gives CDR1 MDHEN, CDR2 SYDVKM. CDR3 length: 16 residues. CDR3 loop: CASSFEQGRTYNEQFF. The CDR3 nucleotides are TGTGCCAGCAGTTTTGAGCAAGGACGGACATACAATGAGCAGTTCTTC.

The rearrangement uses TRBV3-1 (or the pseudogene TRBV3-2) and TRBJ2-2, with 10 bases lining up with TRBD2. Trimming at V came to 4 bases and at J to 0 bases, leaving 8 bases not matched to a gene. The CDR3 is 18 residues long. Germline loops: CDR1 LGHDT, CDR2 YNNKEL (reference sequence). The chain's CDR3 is CASSPIGLADPNTGELFF. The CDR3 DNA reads TGTGCCAGCAGCCCCATCGGACTAGCGGATCCGAACACCGGGGAGCTGTTTTTT.

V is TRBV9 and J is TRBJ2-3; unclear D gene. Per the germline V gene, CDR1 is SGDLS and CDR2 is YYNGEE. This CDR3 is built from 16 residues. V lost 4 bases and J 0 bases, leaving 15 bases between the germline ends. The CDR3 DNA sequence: TGTGCCAGCAGCCAGATCGTTTCCTCTAGCACAGATACGCAGTATTTT. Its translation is CASSQIVSSSTDTQYF. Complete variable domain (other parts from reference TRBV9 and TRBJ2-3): DSGVTQTPKHLITATGQRVTLRCSPRSGDLSVYWYQQSLDQGLQFLIQYYNGEERAKGNILERFSAQQFPDLHSELNLSSLELGDSALYFCASSQIVSSSTDTQYFGPGTRLTVL.

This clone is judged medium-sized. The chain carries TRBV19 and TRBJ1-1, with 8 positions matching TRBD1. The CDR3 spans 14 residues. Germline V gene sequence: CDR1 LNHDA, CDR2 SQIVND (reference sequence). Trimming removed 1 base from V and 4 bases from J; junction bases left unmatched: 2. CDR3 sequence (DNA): TGTGCCAGTAGTATAGCCACAGGGGGCACTGAAGCTTTCTTT. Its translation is CASSIATGGTEAFF.

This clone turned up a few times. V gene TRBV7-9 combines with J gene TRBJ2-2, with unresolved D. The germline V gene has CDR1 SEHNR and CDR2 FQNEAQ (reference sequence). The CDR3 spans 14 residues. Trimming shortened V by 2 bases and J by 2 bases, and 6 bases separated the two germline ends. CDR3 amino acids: CASSLTVNTGELFF. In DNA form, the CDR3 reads TGTGCCAGCAGCTTAACAGTTAACACCGGGGAGCTGTTTTTT.

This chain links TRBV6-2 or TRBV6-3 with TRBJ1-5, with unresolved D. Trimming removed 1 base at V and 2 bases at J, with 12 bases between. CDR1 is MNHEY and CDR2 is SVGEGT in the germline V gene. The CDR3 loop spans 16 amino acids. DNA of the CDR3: TGTGCCAGCAGTTACTTAGCGGGGAGCGGCAATCAGCCCCAGCATTTT. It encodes CASSYLAGSGNQPQHF.